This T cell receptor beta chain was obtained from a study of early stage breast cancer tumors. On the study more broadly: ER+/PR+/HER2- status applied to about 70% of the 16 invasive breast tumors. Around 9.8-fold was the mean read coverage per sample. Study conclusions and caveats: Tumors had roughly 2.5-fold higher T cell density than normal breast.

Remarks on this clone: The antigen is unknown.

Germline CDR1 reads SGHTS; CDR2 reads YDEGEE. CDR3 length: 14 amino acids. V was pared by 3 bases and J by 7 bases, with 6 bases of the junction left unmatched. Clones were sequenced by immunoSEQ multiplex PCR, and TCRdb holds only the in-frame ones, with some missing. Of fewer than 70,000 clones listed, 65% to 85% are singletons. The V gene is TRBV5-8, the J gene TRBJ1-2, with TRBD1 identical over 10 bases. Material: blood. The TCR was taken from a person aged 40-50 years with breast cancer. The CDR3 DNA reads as TGTGCCAGCAGCTACCCCGGGACAGGGGCTGGCTACACCTTC. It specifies CASSYPGTGAGYTF.